Shown below are 21 T cell receptor beta chains from a single sample sequenced in a study of T cell repertoires in cytomegalovirus infection. TCRdb re-called the reads with MiXCR, one entry per CDR3 protein. The sample holds a few hundred thousand distinct CDR3 sequences; 15% to 20% are singletons and the top ten take around 11%. Sequenced material: PBMCs. The receptors were gathered from a human donor in good health (CMV status not recorded). Some clones in this sample may be carry-over from other donors' samples.

This clonotype was seen a few times. V and J are TRBV6-5 and TRBJ2-1; maybe TRBD2 (5 bases). The V end was cut by 5 bases, the J end by 4 bases, with 18 bases between. The CDR3 has 16 residues. Germline assignment: CDR1 MNHEY and CDR2 SVGAGI. In DNA form, the CDR3 reads TGTGCCAGCAGTCCCCCCGTCGAGGGCGGGTACAATGAGCAGTTCTTC. Its protein is CASSPPVEGGYNEQFF.

This clonotype was counted at least ten times. This chain uses TRBV7-2 with TRBJ1-2; perhaps TRBD1 as D (5 bases). Germline CDR1 reads SGHTA; CDR2 reads FQGNSA. Trimming left V 3 bases short and J 6 bases short, with 17 bases between. The CDR3 is made up of 15 amino acids. The CDR3 sequence is CASSFDSGDRDGYTF. The CDR3 DNA sequence: TGTGCCAGCAGCTTTGACAGCGGCGATAGGGATGGCTACACCTTC.

V and J are TRBV7-2 and TRBJ2-5; 10 bases are shared with TRBD2. Trimming took 1 base from V and 4 from J; bases not matched to a gene: 12. Germline values: CDR1 SGHTA, CDR2 FQGNSA. The CDR3 contains 18 residues. CDR3 bases: TGTGCCAGCAGCTTAGACCGTGGGTTAGCGGGGGGCACAGAGACCCAGTACTTC. The encoded protein is CASSLDRGLAGGTETQYF. Full variable domain (rest looked up from reference TRBV7-2 and TRBJ2-5): GAGVSQSPSNKVTEKGKDVELRCDPISGHTALYWYRQSLGQGLEFLIYFQGNSAPDKSGLPSDRFSAERTGGSVSTLTIQRTQQEDSAVYLCASSLDRGLAGGTETQYFGPGTRLLVL.

The sample holds many counts of this clonotype. The chain couples TRBV7-9 to TRBJ1-5; TRBD1 matches at 9 bases. V dropped 7 bases and J dropped 1; count of bases not matched to a gene: 5. CDR1 and CDR2 (germline): SEHNR, FQNEAQ (reference sequence). This CDR3 has 15 residues. This chain's CDR3 is CASTDDRGSNQPQHF. The CDR3 DNA sequence: TGTGCCAGCACCGACGACAGGGGGAGCAATCAGCCCCAGCATTTT.

This clonotype was counted ten times or more. The CDR3 reads CASSFQGSNTGELFF. CDR3 DNA sequence: TGTGCCAGCAGTTTCCAGGGGTCGAACACCGGGGAGCTGTTTTTT. The chain recombines TRBV28 with TRBJ2-2, with D tentatively TRBD1 (6 bases). The V end lost 3 bases, the J end lost 0 bases, and 8 bases lay between the germline ends. CDR3 length: 15 residues. From germline, CDR1 is MDHEN and CDR2 SYDVKM. Full variable domain (missing parts from reference TRBV28 and TRBJ2-2): DVKVTQSSRYLVKRTGEKVFLECVQDMDHENMFWYRQDPGLGLRLIYFSYDVKMKEKGDIPEGYSVSREKKERFSLILESASTNQTSMYLCASSFQGSNTGELFFGEGSRLTVL.

This rearrangement joins TRBV6-6 to TRBJ1-1, with a possible D match to TRBD1 (6 bases). Looked up from germline, CDR1 is MNHNY and CDR2 is SVGAGI (reference sequence). The CDR3 has 13 residues. Between the trimmed V and J ends, which lost 10 bases and 5 bases, there was a span of 17 bases. This chain's CDR3 is CATKEGGATEAFF. The DNA of the CDR3 is TGTGCCACCAAAGAGGGGGGCGCAACTGAAGCTTTCTTT.

V is TRBV5-6 and J is TRBJ1-5, with TRBD1 identical over 10 bases. The CDR3 loop spans 16 amino acids. CDR1 SGHDT and CDR2 YYEEEE come from the germline V gene. Losses at the gene ends were 2 bases for V and 4 bases for J; bases not matched to a gene: 6. The CDR3 protein is CASSFGWTGGNQPQHF. The CDR3 region has the DNA TGTGCCAGCAGCTTTGGATGGACAGGGGGGAATCAGCCCCAGCATTTT.

Many counts were recorded for this clonotype. The chain carries TRBV19 and TRBJ2-7, with D perhaps matching TRBD2 (6 bases). CDR1 is LNHDA, CDR2 SQIVND, per germline (reference sequence). The CDR3 totals 15 residues. With 3 bases removed from V and 2 bases from J, the gap between germline ends came to 14 bases. The CDR3 loop reads CASSIVFGGAYEQYF. Written as DNA, the CDR3 is TGTGCCAGTAGTATTGTTTTCGGGGGTGCCTACGAGCAGTACTTC.

The chain is built from TRBV6-5 and TRBJ1-6; a weak D match, TRBD1 (6 bases). Per germline, CDR1 MNHEY and CDR2 SVGAGI. The CDR3 has 16 residues. V gave up 6 bases and J gave up 7 bases, with 19 bases separating them. The CDR3 here is CASSRFQGPKNSPLHF. The CDR3 nucleotides are TGTGCCAGCAGCCGTTTTCAGGGGCCGAAGAATTCACCCCTCCACTTT.

This clonotype was seen many times. The V call is TRBV4-1, the J call TRBJ1-1, with TRBD1 matching 7 bases. CDR3 length: 17 residues. With 1 base clipped from V and 0 bases from J, the junction kept 8 bases outside the gene matches. Germline CDR1 and CDR2: MGHRA and YSYEKL. CDR3 sequence: CASSQGQGTKMNTEAFF. The CDR3 coding sequence is TGCGCCAGCAGCCAAGGACAGGGCACTAAAATGAACACTGAAGCTTTCTTT.

The CDR3 nucleotides read TGCAGTGCTAGAGATCCCCGGGAGGGGAATCAGCCCCAGCATTTT. It translates to CSARDPREGNQPQHF. V is TRBV20-1 and J is TRBJ1-5; tentative D call: TRBD1 (5 bases). Germline V CDR1 and CDR2: DFQATT, SNEGSKA (reference sequence). V dropped 0 bases and J dropped 4 bases, with 13 bases sitting between them. This CDR3 is 15 amino acids long.

The genes are TRBV6-8 and TRBJ2-6; 9 bases fit TRBD1. Germline CDR1 MNHGY, CDR2 SAAAGT. Trimming at V came to 10 bases and at J to 1 base, leaving 11 bases not matched to a gene. The CDR3 contains 17 residues. CDR3 loop: CATQTGQGFSGANVLTF. In DNA form, the CDR3 reads TGTGCCACCCAGACGGGACAGGGTTTTTCTGGGGCCAACGTCCTGACTTTC.

Ten or more counts support this clonotype. V is TRBV7-2 and J is TRBJ2-5, with 11 positions matching TRBD2. The CDR3 covers 18 residues. CDR1 SGHTA and CDR2 FQGNSA come from the germline V gene. Trimming cost V 5 bases and J 5 bases; bases outside gene matches: 16. The DNA for the CDR3 is TGTGCCAGCAGCCCGGGAAACCGAATAGCGGGGGGGCTGGAGACCCAGTACTTC. This sequence encodes CASSPGNRIAGGLETQYF.

This clonotype has ten or more counts. The rearrangement joins TRBV7-8 to TRBJ2-2; D possibly corresponds to TRBD2 (6 bases). The CDR3 has 14 amino acids. Germline assignment: CDR1 SGHVS and CDR2 FQNEAQ. Trimming stripped 1 base from V and 7 bases from J, with 10 bases between. Written as DNA, the CDR3 is TGTGCCAGCAGCTTAGAATCGGGGGTCGGGGAGCTGTTTTTT. It yields the protein CASSLESGVGELFF.

This clonotype was observed many times. The V and J genes are TRBV7-2 and TRBJ2-1; D might be TRBD2 (6 bases). This CDR3 has 14 residues. Trimming left V 2 bases short and J 8 bases short, with 13 bases between. Germline V gives CDR1 SGHTA, CDR2 FQGNSA. In nucleotides, the CDR3 is TGTGCCAGCAGCTTAACGACACTAGCCTATGAGCAGTTCTTC. This sequence encodes CASSLTTLAYEQFF. The variable domain in full, completed from reference TRBV7-2 and TRBJ2-1, reads GAGVSQSPSNKVTEKGKDVELRCDPISGHTALYWYRQSLGQGLEFLIYFQGNSAPDKSGLPSDRFSAERTGGSVSTLTIQRTQQEDSAVYLCASSLTTLAYEQFFGPGTRLTVL.

This CDR3 is CASSAPDNYGYTF. For the CDR3, the DNA is TGTGCCAGCAGTGCCCCCGATAACTATGGCTACACCTTC. This sequence joins TRBV27 and TRBJ1-2; D is unresolved. Per the germline V gene, CDR1 is MNHEY and CDR2 is SMNVEV (reference sequence). V was shortened by 5 bases and J by 1 base, with 8 bases between the two germline ends. The CDR3 sequence is 13 residues long.

J is TRBJ1-2 and V is TRBV12-3 or TRBV12-4, with 8 bases matching TRBD1. V dropped 4 bases and J dropped 5; count of bases not matched to a gene: 6. The CDR3 consists of 14 residues. CDR3 protein: CASSWTGPGYGYTF. The CDR3 DNA follows: TGTGCCAGCAGTTGGACAGGGCCCGGTTATGGCTACACCTTC.

This clonotype appeared many times. The genes are TRBV5-8 and TRBJ1-1; no definite D call. The CDR3 loop spans 14 amino acids. The V and J ends lost 0 bases and 1 base respectively, with 7 bases between them. Germline V lookup: CDR1 SGHTS, CDR2 YDEGEE. The chain's CDR3 is CASSLVWGNTEAFF. CDR3 DNA sequence: TGTGCCAGCAGCTTGGTTTGGGGGAACACTGAAGCTTTCTTT.

In its sample, this clonotype was seen many times. CDR3 loop: CASSSSPGDNEQFF. For the CDR3, the DNA is TGTGCCAGCAGCTCCTCTCCGGGGGACAATGAGCAGTTCTTC. The J gene is TRBJ2-1, the V gene TRBV7-9, with D maybe TRBD2 (6 bases). In germline, CDR1 is SEHNR, CDR2 FQNEAQ (reference sequence). The V end was cut by 4 bases, the J end by 5 bases, with 12 bases between. This CDR3 spans 14 amino acids.

V is TRBV20-1 and J is TRBJ2-2; TRBD2 matches 7 bases. The CDR3 runs to 16 residues. Losses at the gene ends were 0 bases for V and 2 bases for J; bases not matched to a gene: 6. Per germline, CDR1 DFQATT and CDR2 SNEGSKA (reference sequence). The CDR3 here is CSARDRRDYNTGELFF. As DNA, the CDR3 is TGCAGTGCTAGAGATCGGCGGGACTATAACACCGGGGAGCTGTTTTTT.

This clonotype was seen many times. The J gene is TRBJ2-1, the V gene TRBV6-1; 8 bases map to TRBD2. Unmatched junction bases numbered 11, after V lost 5 bases and J lost 2 bases. CDR1 MNHNS and CDR2 SASEGT come from the germline V gene. This CDR3 comprises 17 residues. CDR3 region: CASSHWVGGGPYNEQFF. CDR3 coding DNA: TGTGCCAGCAGTCACTGGGTCGGCGGGGGGCCCTACAATGAGCAGTTCTTC.